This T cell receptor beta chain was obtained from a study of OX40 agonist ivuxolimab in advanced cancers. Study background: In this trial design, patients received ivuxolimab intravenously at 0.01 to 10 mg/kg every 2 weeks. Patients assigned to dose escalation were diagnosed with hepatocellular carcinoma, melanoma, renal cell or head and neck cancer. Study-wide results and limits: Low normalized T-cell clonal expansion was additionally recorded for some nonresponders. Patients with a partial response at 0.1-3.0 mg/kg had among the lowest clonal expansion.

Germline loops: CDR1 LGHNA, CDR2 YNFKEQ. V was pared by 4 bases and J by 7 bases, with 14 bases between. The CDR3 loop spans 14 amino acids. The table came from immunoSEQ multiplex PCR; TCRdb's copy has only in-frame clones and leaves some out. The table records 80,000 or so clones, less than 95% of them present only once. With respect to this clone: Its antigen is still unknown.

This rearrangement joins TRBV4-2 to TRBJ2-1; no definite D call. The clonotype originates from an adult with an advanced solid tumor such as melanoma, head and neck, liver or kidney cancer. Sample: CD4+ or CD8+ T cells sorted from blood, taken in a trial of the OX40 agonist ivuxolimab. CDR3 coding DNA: TGTGCCAGCAGCCTTCAGTATAACCAGAATGAGCAGTTCTTC. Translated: CASSLQYNQNEQFF.